Sequencing of this TCR beta chain was carried out in a study of T cells in Graves' hyperthyroidism and ophthalmopathy. Study observations and caveats: Most clonotypes expanded in thyroid above 0.001 were likewise present in blood. Ophthalmopathy was predicted by the model a median of about 6.7 months ahead of onset.

This clonotype showed up many times. Its cognate antigen is unknown. Graves' hyperthyroidism is called stable when ophthalmopathy does not progress within 18 months. Researchers amplified the TCR beta CDR3 regions from RNA transcripts. In the first-round RT-PCR of the TCR CDR3, the HTBI primer set was used. TCRdb independently ran MiXCR on the multiplex PCR reads; one entry per CDR3 protein. The table lists roughly 200,000 distinct CDR3 sequences, 15% to 20% of them singletons, with about 45% in the top ten. Germline CDR1 and CDR2: MNHEY and SVGEGT. V shed 6 bases, J shed 5 bases, and the junction held 4 bases outside the gene matches. The CDR3 contains 13 residues.

The gene calls are TRBV6-2 or TRBV6-3 and TRBJ1-2; 9 bases map to TRBD1. Sequencing input: blood. This clonotype was obtained from a middle-aged man with Graves' hyperthyroidism. CDR3 sequence (DNA): TGTGCCAGCAGACAGGGGGCGCGTTATGGCTACACCTTC. Its protein product is CASRQGARYGYTF.